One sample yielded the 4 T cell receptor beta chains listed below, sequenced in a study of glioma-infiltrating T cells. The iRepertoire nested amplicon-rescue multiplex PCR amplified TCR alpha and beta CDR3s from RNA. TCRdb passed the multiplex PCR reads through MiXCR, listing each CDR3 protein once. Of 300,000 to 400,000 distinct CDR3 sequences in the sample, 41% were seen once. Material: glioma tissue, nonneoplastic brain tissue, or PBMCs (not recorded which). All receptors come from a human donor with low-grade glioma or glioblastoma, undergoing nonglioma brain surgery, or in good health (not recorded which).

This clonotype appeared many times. CDR3 coding DNA: TGTGCCAGCAGTGAAGCAGCGGGAAGCTCCTACGAGCAGTACTTC. Translated: CASSEAAGSSYEQYF. The chain carries TRBV6-1 and TRBJ2-7; TRBD2 agrees at 7 bases. Losses at the gene ends were 0 bases for V and 0 bases for J; bases not matched to a gene: 2. CDR1 is MNHNS, CDR2 SASEGT, per germline. The CDR3 length is 15 residues.

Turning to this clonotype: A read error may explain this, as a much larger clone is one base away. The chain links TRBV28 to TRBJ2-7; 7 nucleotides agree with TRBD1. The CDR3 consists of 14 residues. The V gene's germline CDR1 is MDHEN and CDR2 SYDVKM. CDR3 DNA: TGTGCCAGCAGTCGGACAGGCCTTACCTACGATCAGTACTTC. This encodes CASSRTGLTYDQYF.

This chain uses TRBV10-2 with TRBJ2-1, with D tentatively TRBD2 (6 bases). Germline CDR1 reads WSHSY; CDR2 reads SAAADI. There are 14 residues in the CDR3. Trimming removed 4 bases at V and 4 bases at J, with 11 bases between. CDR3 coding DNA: TGCGCCAGCAGTGGAGGGACTTTTTACAATGAGCAGTTCTTC. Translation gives CASSGGTFYNEQFF.

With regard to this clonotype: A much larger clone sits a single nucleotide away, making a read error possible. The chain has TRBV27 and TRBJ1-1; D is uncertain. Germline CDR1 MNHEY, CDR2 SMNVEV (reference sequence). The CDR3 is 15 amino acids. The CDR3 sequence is CASILSGKWETEAFF. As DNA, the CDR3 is TGTGCCAGCATTTTATCTGGGAAATGGGAGACTGAAGCTTTCTTT.